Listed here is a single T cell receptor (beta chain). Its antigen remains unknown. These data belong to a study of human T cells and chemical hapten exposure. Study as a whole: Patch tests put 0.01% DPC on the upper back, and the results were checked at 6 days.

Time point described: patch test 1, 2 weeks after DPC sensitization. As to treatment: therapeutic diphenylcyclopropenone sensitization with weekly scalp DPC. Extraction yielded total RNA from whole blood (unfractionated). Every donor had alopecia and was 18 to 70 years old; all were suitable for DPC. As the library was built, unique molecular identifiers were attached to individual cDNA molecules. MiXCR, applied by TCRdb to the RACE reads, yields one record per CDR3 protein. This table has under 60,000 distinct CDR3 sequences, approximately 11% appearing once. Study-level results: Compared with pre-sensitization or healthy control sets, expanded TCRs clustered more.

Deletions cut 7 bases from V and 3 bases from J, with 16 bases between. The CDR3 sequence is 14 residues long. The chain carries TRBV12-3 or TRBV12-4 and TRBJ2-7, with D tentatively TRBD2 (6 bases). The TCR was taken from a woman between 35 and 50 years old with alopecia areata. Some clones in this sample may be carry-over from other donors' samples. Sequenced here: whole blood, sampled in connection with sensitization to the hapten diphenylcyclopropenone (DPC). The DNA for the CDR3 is TGTGCCAGCACCCCCTATGGGGGAGGCTACGAGCAGTACTTC. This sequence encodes CASTPYGGGYEQYF.